The present entry profiles one TCR beta chain with its context. Its recognized antigen is unknown. Qualities for individual bases were not recorded, and no much larger clone is one base off. The source of the sample is a study of T cell repertoires in cytomegalovirus infection (dated by TCRdb to between 2019 and 2020). Regarding the research as a whole: Donor HLA type was relevant to the analysis, because carriage of CMV infection together with the matching HLA type was indicated by public TCR beta signatures.

Ends trimmed: V by 6 bases, J by 1 base; bases unmatched to a gene: 13. CDR1 and CDR2, looked up from the germline V gene, are MNHNS and SASEGT. The CDR3 holds 18 amino acids from the cysteine to the phenylalanine. Of the read, only the CDR3 DNA is kept; its 54 bases are in frame from base 1. Sequencing used an Illumina HiSeq 1500. The public sequencing data were trimmed at Q25 with fastp and processed into clonotypes with MiXCR by TCRdb, which kept only in-frame beta chains. Every distinct CDR3 protein forms one entry, paired with its most common genes and DNA. Present in this sample are roughly 200,000 distinct CDR3 sequences, about a sixth of which were seen just once. The ten largest clones represent approximately 25% of the sample. The paper as a whole reports these results and caveats: In both this cohort and an independent cohort of under 450 donors, the cumulative frequency of public TCR beta family members distinguished carriers of CMV infection plus the relevant HLA type. In the ex vivo response, HLA-C-restricted CMV-specific TCR beta clonotypes were dominant, and in two of eight donors the single most frequent clonotype came from this HLA-C-restricted group.

The receptor's source is a human donor in good health (CMV status not recorded). Some clones in this sample may be carry-over from other donors' samples. Sequenced material: CD8+ T cells from PBMCs. Recombination connected TRBV6-1 to TRBJ1-1, and TRBD1 aligns with 11 junction nucleotides. Here the CDR3 is given as CASSLPDRGLTENTEAFF. The base sequence is TGTGCCAGCAGCCTTCCGGACAGGGGGCTGACGGAGAACACTGAAGCTTTCTTT.